A selection of T cell receptor beta chains follows, all from one sample in a study of T cell repertoires in cytomegalovirus infection. What these receptors recognize is not known. TCRdb fed the reads into MiXCR, producing one record per CDR3 protein. The profile covers fewer than 60,000 distinct CDR3 sequences, with about 20% appearing a single time and about four fifths taken by the ten largest. Sequencing used CD8+ T cells from cultured PBMCs, obtained from culture after CMV antigen stimulation. The receptors shown here come from a human donor in good health (CMV status not recorded). Some clones in this sample may be carry-over from other donors' samples. CDR3s include the opening cysteine and the closing phenylalanine or tryptophan. A D gene is named only where the DNA matches it firmly. Clone size, where shown, is once, few, many, or a class for clones that have expanded.

D gene	V gene	J gene	clone size	CDR3 length	CDR3 protein	CDR3 DNA
.	TRBV5-6	TRBJ1-5	.	16	CASSFYPREGNQPQHF	TGTGCCAGCAGCTTTTACCCGCGGGAGGGAAATCAGCCCCAGCATTTT
TRBD1	TRBV9	TRBJ1-2	once	15	CASSPRDSSNYGYTF	TGTGCCAGCAGCCCCCGGGACAGCTCTAACTATGGCTACACCTTC
.	TRBV7-2	TRBJ1-5	few	13	CASSLRGQQPQHF	TGTGCCAGCAGCTTAAGAGGACAACAGCCCCAGCATTTT
TRBD2	TRBV7-2	TRBJ2-7	few	17	CASSLDSGRGADYEQYF	TGTGCCAGCAGCTTAGATTCTGGGCGGGGGGCAGACTACGAGCAGTACTTC
.	TRBV23-1	TRBJ2-2	.	13	CASSQSRIGELFF	TGCGCCAGCAGTCAATCGAGAATCGGGGAGCTGTTTTTT
.	TRBV7-2	TRBJ2-7	.	14	CASSLEPGDYEQYF	TGTGCCAGCAGCTTAGAACCGGGGGACTACGAGCAGTACTTC
TRBD2	TRBV7-8	TRBJ2-5	.	16	CASSLDGAGGRETQYF	TGTGCCAGCAGCTTAGACGGGGCGGGGGGCCGGGAGACCCAGTACTTC
.	TRBV2	TRBJ1-4	few	13	CASSVPDREKLFF	TGTGCCAGCAGTGTTCCGGACCGTGAAAAACTGTTTTTT
TRBD2	TRBV4-1	TRBJ2-2	.	16	CASSPYSGGVSGELFF	TGCGCCAGCAGCCCCTATAGCGGGGGGGTTTCCGGGGAGCTGTTTTTT
.	TRBV7-9	TRBJ1-5	.	15	CASSLAVTSNQPQHF	TGTGCCAGCAGCTTAGCTGTTACTAGCAATCAGCCCCAGCATTTT
TRBD1	TRBV29-1	TRBJ1-2	few	13	CSVATGEDYGYTF	TGCAGCGTGGCGACAGGGGAGGACTATGGCTACACCTTC
.	TRBV7-2	TRBJ1-1	few	13	CASSLDRNTEAFF	TGTGCCAGCAGCTTAGACAGGAACACTGAAGCTTTCTTT
TRBD2	TRBV6-1	TRBJ2-7	.	15	CASSEGGGILLEQYF	TGTGCCAGCAGTGAAGGGGGAGGGATCCTTCTTGAGCAGTACTTC
TRBD1	TRBV20-1	TRBJ1-5	.	15	CSARDSLGGNQPQHF	TGCAGTGCTCGGGACAGCCTGGGAGGCAATCAGCCCCAGCATTTT
TRBD2	TRBV6-2/TRBV6-3	TRBJ2-1	few	18	CASSYDLGRGDPYNEQFF	TGTGCCAGCAGTTACGACCTCGGGAGGGGGGATCCCTACAATGAGCAGTTCTTC
TRBD1	TRBV7-2	TRBJ2-5	few	15	CASSVNRGHKETQYF	TGTGCCAGCAGTGTAAACAGGGGCCACAAAGAGACCCAGTACTTC
.	TRBV2	TRBJ1-1	.	14	CASRAPGQNTEAFF	TGTGCCAGCAGGGCCCCGGGACAGAACACTGAAGCTTTCTTT
TRBD1	TRBV4-1	TRBJ1-4	.	14	CASRDRGLYEKLFF	TGCGCCAGCAGAGACAGGGGTCTATATGAAAAACTGTTTTTT
TRBD1	TRBV6-2/TRBV6-3	TRBJ2-7	once	12	CASGDRGYEQYF	TGTGCCAGCGGGGACAGGGGATACGAGCAGTACTTC
.	TRBV12-3/TRBV12-4	TRBJ2-1	few	12	CASSLALNEQFF	TGTGCCAGCAGTCTAGCGCTCAATGAGCAGTTCTTC
.	TRBV7-2	TRBJ2-7	.	15	CASSQRQYIEDEQYF	TGTGCCAGCAGCCAGCGGCAGTACATTGAGGACGAGCAGTACTTC
TRBD1	TRBV7-9	TRBJ1-1	.	15	CASSPTGTGHTEAFF	TGTGCCAGCAGCCCAACCGGGACAGGGCACACTGAAGCTTTCTTT
.	TRBV12-3/TRBV12-4	TRBJ1-1	.	12	CASSTGRTEAFF	TGTGCCAGCAGTACAGGGCGGACTGAAGCTTTCTTT
.	TRBV27	TRBJ1-1	.	15	CASSLFRGGKTEAFF	TGTGCCAGCAGTTTATTTAGGGGGGGGAAGACTGAAGCTTTCTTT
.	TRBV7-9	TRBJ1-4	.	16	CASSLDRTSTNEKLFF	TGTGCCAGCAGCTTAGACAGAACTTCAACTAATGAAAAACTGTTTTTT
.	TRBV6-6	TRBJ1-5	few	15	CASSVSQGSNQPQHF	TGTGCCAGCAGTGTCTCACAGGGTAGCAATCAGCCCCAGCATTTT
.	TRBV6-2/TRBV6-3	TRBJ1-2	.	14	CARSYPGYNYGYTF	TGTGCCCGCAGTTACCCCGGGTATAACTATGGCTACACCTTC
.	TRBV7-2	TRBJ1-1	.	19	CASSLDLLTRRAWNTEAFF	TGTGCCAGCAGCTTAGATTTGCTAACGAGGAGGGCTTGGAACACTGAAGCTTTCTTT
.	TRBV7-2	TRBJ2-2	.	11	CAEQGSGELFF	TGTGCCGAGCAAGGTTCCGGGGAGCTGTTTTTT
TRBD1	TRBV7-3	TRBJ2-3	.	14	CASSPTGGTDTQYF	TGTGCCAGCAGCCCTACAGGGGGCACAGATACGCAGTATTTT
TRBD2	TRBV14	TRBJ2-1	.	16	CASGFSGGSSYNEQFF	TGTGCCAGCGGGTTTAGCGGGGGTAGCTCCTACAATGAGCAGTTCTTC
TRBD1	TRBV7-2	TRBJ1-5	.	16	CASSPRGVLSNQPQHF	TGTGCCAGCAGCCCCAGGGGGGTTTTAAGCAATCAGCCCCAGCATTTT
.	TRBV19	TRBJ1-3	few	15	CASSIGPSSGNTIYF	TGTGCCAGTAGTATAGGCCCGTCCTCTGGAAACACCATATATTTT
TRBD1	TRBV30	TRBJ1-5	.	14	CAWSLGQTNQPQHF	TGTGCCTGGAGCCTGGGACAGACTAATCAGCCCCAGCATTTT
.	TRBV14	TRBJ1-1	.	16	CASSSGTSMRNTEAFF	TGTGCCAGCAGTTCCGGGACCTCGATGAGGAACACTGAAGCTTTCTTT
.	TRBV12-3/TRBV12-4	TRBJ2-1	.	14	CASSFTESFNEQFF	TGTGCCAGCAGTTTCACCGAGTCCTTCAATGAGCAGTTCTTC
.	TRBV12-5	TRBJ2-4	.	17	CASGLSGTIYLKNIQYF	TGTGCTAGTGGTTTGTCCGGGACAATCTACCTAAAAAACATTCAGTACTTC
.	TRBV2	TRBJ2-1	few	14	CASSLNNAYNEQFF	TGTGCCAGCAGCCTTAACAATGCCTACAATGAGCAGTTCTTC
.	TRBV14	TRBJ1-2	.	15	CASSRERGANYGYTF	TGTGCCAGCAGCCGGGAGCGGGGAGCTAACTATGGCTACACCTTC
TRBD2	TRBV4-1	TRBJ2-3	few	16	CASSQGLAVSTDTQYF	TGCGCCAGCAGCCAGGGACTAGCGGTCTCCACAGATACGCAGTATTTT
.	TRBV7-9	TRBJ1-1	.	16	CASSLASGHTNTEAFF	TGTGCCAGCAGCTTAGCATCGGGACACACTAACACTGAAGCTTTCTTT
.	TRBV4-1	TRBJ2-5	few	12	CASSQDHETQYF	TGCGCCAGCAGCCAAGATCACGAGACCCAGTACTTC
TRBD1	TRBV4-1	TRBJ1-2	few	15	CASSQAQGAWYGYTF	TGCGCCAGCAGCCAAGCCCAGGGGGCTTGGTATGGCTACACCTTC
.	TRBV28	TRBJ1-2	.	12	CASLGGGYGYTF	TGTGCCAGCTTAGGTGGGGGTTATGGCTACACCTTC
.	TRBV2	TRBJ1-1	.	14	CASSDFRASTEVFF	TGTGCCAGCAGTGATTTCAGGGCTAGCACTGAAGTTTTCTTT
.	TRBV24-1	TRBJ1-1	few	12	CATSSGNTEAFF	TGTGCCACCAGTTCAGGGAACACTGAAGCTTTCTTT
.	TRBV15	TRBJ1-1	.	17	CATRLKPHGRENTEAFF	TGTGCCACCAGACTAAAGCCCCACGGACGGGAGAACACTGAAGCTTTCTTT
.	TRBV7-6	TRBJ1-1	.	14	CASSYRAGRTEAFF	TGTGCCAGCAGCTACCGGGCCGGGAGGACTGAAGCTTTCTTT
.	TRBV7-2	TRBJ2-5	few	15	CASSLRGGVQETQYF	TGTGCCAGCAGCTTACGGGGCGGGGTTCAAGAGACCCAGTACTTC
.	TRBV5-6	TRBJ1-5	few	14	CASSLRGSNQPQHF	TGTGCCAGCAGCTTGCGGGGAAGCAATCAGCCCCAGCATTTT
TRBD2	TRBV4-3	TRBJ2-3	few	15	CASSQGLAHTDTQYF	TGCGCCAGCAGCCAAGGACTAGCGCACACAGATACGCAGTATTTT